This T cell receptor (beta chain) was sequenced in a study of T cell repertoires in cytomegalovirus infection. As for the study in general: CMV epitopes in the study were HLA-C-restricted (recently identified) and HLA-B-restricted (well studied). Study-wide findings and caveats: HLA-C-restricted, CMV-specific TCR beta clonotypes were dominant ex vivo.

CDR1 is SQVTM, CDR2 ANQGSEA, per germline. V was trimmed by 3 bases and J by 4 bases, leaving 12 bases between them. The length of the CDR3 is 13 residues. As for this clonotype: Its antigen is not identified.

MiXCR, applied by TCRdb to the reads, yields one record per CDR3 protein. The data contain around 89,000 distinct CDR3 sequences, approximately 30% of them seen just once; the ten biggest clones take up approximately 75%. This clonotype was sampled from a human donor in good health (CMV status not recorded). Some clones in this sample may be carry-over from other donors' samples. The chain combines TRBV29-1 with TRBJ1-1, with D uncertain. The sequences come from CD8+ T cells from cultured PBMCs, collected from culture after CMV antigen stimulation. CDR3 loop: CSVEFGGGTEAFF. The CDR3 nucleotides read TGCAGCGTTGAGTTCGGAGGAGGCACTGAAGCTTTCTTT.